This T cell receptor (beta chain) was observed in a study of vaccination and CD4 T cells after COVID-19. Study in general: Investigators took post-vaccine samples a median 72 days after dose two, within a range of 14 to 241. Some control cultures received a CEFX pool, which served as the positive control. Others received an HIV-1 Nef pool or no peptide.

Worth noting for this clonotype: The antigen remains unidentified. A junction boundary mismatches the germline segment, possibly from a read error.

Documented treatment: roughly 10-day PBMC culture with coronavirus spike peptide pools or control peptides (ViraFEST assay). Cultures used some 2 million PBMCs per well, about 10 IU/ml IL-2 and 8 to 10 ug/ml peptides. Half the growth medium was swapped for new IL-2 medium on days 3 and 7. The Oncomine TCR Beta short-read assay was what sequenced the DNA obtained from cultured CD4+ T cells. In TCRdb, the PCR reads were re-called with MiXCR into one record per CDR3 protein. The table has fewer than 10,000 distinct CDR3 sequences, about 61% seen once. The TCR sequence derives from a human donor with COVID-19. Sequenced here: cultured CD4+ T cells from blood, sampled after SARS-CoV-2 vaccination.

CDR3 nucleotides: TGTGCCAGTCGAATACAGGGATATAGCAGTCAGCCCCAGCATTTT. Its translation: CASRIQGYSSQPQHF. V usage is TRBV5-4 and J usage is TRBJ1-5, with a weak D call TRBD1 (6 bases). Germline values: CDR1 SGHNT, CDR2 YYREEE (reference sequence). The CDR3 is 15 amino acids. The full variable domain, with the rest looked up from reference TRBV5-4 and TRBJ1-5, is ETGVTQSPTHLIKTRGQQVTLRCSSQSGHNTVSWYQQALGQGPQFIFQYYREEENGRGNFPPRFSGLQFPNYSSELNVNALELDDSALYLCASRIQGYSSQPQHFGDGTRLSIL.